This record looks at one T cell receptor beta chain sequence and its context. The data are from a study of blood T cell repertoires in COVID-19. This CDR3 spans 16 amino acids. The V gene end was trimmed by 7 bases and the J gene end by 3 bases; junction bases not matched to a gene: 12. Germline assignment: CDR1 MDHEN and CDR2 SYDVKM. TCRdb keeps only in-frame clones here, not all; method: immunoSEQ multiplex PCR. The sample lists tens of thousands of clones; 81% were seen once. The clonotype originates from an elderly man with acute or convalescent COVID-19. The specimen sequenced was peripheral blood. V and J are TRBV28 and TRBJ2-5, with 9 bases aligning to TRBD1. CDR3 residues: CASIPSLGQGKETQYF. The CDR3 bases are TGTGCCAGCATTCCTAGCCTGGGACAGGGTAAAGAGACCCAGTACTTC.